This TCR beta chain came from a study of cytomegalovirus exposure and HLA in healthy donors. V was pared by 0 bases and J by 0 bases, with 3 bases between. The germline CDR1 and CDR2 sequences are LGHNA and YNFKEQ. This CDR3 has 14 residues. Donors were drawn from the roughly 130-subject validation cohort, separate from the roughly 670-subject first cohort. Assay: immunoSEQ multiplex PCR; the TCRdb copy retains only in-frame clones and omits some. Seen here are about 200,000 clones, approximately 80% observed once, and the top ten hold around 15%. The receptor was derived from a woman in her thirties in good health and CMV-seropositive. This rearrangement joins TRBV4-2 to TRBJ1-5, with D unclear. Sequencing was performed on PBMCs. CDR3 DNA sequence: TGTGCCAGCAGCCAAGACGGTAGCAATCAGCCCCAGCATTTT. Its protein is CASSQDGSNQPQHF.